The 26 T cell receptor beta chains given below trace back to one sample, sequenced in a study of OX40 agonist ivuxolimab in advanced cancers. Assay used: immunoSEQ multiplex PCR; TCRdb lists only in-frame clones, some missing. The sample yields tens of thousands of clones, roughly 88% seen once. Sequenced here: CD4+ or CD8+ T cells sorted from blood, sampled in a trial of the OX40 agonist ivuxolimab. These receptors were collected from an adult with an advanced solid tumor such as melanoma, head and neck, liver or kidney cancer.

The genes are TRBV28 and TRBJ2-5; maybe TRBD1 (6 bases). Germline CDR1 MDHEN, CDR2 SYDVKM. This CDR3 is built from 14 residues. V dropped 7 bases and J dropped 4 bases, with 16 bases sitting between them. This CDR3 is CASTRGTGGETQYF. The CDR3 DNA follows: TGTGCCAGCACCAGGGGTACTGGGGGAGAGACCCAGTACTTC.

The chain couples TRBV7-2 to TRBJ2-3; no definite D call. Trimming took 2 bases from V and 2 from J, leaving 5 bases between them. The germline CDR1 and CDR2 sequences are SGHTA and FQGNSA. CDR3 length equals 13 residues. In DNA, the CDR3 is TGTGCCAGCAGCTTACTCTACACAGATACGCAGTATTTT. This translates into CASSLLYTDTQYF.

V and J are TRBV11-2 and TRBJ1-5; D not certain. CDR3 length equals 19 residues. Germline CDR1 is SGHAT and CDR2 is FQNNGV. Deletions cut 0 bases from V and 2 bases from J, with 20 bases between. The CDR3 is CASSLDQWQARRGNQPQHF. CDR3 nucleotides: TGTGCCAGCAGCTTAGATCAGTGGCAGGCAAGGAGGGGCAATCAGCCCCAGCATTTT.

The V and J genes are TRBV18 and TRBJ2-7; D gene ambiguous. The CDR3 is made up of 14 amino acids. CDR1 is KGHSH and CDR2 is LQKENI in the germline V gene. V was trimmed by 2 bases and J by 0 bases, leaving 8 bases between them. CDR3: CASSPAWSSYEQYF. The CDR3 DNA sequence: TGTGCCAGCTCACCAGCCTGGAGCTCCTACGAGCAGTACTTC.

The CDR3 coding sequence is TGCGCCAGCAGCTCGGGACTAGCGGCAACCGGGGAGCTGTTTTTT. It is translated as CASSSGLAATGELFF. This chain connects TRBV5-1 to TRBJ2-2; 11 bases map to TRBD2. This CDR3 has 15 residues. CDR1 and CDR2 (germline): SGHRS, YFSETQ. J lost 5 bases, V lost 3 bases, and 3 bases had no gene match.

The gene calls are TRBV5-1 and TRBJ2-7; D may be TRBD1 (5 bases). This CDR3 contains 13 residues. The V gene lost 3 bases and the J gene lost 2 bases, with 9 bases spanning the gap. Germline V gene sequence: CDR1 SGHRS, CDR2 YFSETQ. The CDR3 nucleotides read TGCGCCAGCAGCTGGGGCAGTACCTACGAGCAGTACTTC. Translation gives CASSWGSTYEQYF.

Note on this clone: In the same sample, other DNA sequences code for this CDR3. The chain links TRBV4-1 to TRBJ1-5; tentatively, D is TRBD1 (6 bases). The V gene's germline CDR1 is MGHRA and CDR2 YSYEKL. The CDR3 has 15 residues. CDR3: CASREGGLGNQPQHF. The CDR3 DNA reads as TGCGCTTCCAGGGAGGGGGGTTTGGGCAATCAGCCCCAGCATTTT.

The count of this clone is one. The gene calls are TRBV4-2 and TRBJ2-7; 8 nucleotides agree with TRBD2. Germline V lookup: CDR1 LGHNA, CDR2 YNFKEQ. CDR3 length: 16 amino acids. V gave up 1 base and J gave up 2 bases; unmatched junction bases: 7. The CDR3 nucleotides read TGTGCCAGCAGCCAAGGGACGGGTAGCGGGACCTACGAGCAGTACTTC. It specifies CASSQGTGSGTYEQYF.

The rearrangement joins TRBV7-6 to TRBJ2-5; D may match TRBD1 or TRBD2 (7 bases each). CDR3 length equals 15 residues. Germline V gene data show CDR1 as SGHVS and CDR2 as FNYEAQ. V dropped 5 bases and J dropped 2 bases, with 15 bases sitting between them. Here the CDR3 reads CASSSGTARQETQYF. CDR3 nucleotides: TGTGCCAGCAGCAGCGGGACAGCCAGACAAGAGACCCAGTACTTC.

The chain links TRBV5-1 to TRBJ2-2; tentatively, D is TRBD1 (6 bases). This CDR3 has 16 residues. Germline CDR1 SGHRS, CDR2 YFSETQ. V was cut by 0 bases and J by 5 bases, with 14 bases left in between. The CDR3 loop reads CASSLGPGERTGELFF. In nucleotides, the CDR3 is TGCGCCAGCAGCTTGGGGCCAGGGGAAAGGACCGGGGAGCTGTTTTTT. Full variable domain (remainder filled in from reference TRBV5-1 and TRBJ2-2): KAGVTQTPRYLIKTRGQQVTLSCSPISGHRSVSWYQQTPGQGLQFLFEYFSETQRNKGNFPGRFSGRQFSNSRSEMNVSTLELGDSALYLCASSLGPGERTGELFFGEGSRLTVL.

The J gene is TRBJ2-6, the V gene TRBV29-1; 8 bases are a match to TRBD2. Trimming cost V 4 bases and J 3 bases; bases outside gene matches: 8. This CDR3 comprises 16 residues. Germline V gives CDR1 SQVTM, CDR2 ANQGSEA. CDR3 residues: CSVGSAGGGGANVLTF. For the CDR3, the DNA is TGCAGCGTTGGAAGTGCGGGAGGCGGTGGGGCCAACGTCCTGACTTTC.

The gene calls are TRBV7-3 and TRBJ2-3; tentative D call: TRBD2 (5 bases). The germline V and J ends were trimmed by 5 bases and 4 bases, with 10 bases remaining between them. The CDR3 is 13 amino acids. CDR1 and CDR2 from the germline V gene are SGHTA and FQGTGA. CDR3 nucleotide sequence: TGTGCCAGCAGCCCTCTGGACTCAGATACGCAGTATTTT. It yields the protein CASSPLDSDTQYF.

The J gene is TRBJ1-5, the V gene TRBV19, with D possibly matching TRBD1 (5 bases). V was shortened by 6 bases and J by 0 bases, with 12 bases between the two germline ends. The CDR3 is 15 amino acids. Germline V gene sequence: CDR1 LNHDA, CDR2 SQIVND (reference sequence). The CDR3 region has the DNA TGTGCCAGTAGAACGACAGTCAATAGCAATCAGCCCCAGCATTTT. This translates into CASRTTVNSNQPQHF.

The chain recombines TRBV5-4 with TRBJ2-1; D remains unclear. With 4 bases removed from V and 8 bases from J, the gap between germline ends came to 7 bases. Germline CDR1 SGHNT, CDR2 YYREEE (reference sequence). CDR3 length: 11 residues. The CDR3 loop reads CASSKGDEQFF. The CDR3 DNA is TGTGCCAGCAGCAAGGGCGATGAGCAGTTCTTC.

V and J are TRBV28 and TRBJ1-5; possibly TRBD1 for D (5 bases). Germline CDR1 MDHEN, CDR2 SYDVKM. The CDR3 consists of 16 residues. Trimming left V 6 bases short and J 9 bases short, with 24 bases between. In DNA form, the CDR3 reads TGTGCCAGCAGAAATTCGGGGACGGCCATCTCTGGGCCCCAGCATTTT. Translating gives CASRNSGTAISGPQHF.

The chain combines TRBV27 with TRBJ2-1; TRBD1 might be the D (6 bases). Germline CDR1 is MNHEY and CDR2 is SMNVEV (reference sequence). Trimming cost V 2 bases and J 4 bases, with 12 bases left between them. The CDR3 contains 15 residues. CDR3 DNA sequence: TGTGCCAGCAGTTTAGGGGACACCGTTTACAATGAGCAGTTCTTC. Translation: CASSLGDTVYNEQFF.

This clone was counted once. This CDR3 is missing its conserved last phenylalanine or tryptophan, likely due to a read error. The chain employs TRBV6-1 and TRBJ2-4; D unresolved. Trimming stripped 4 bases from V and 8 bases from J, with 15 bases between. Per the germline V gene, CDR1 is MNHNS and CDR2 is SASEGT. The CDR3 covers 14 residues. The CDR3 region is CASSVDTTTYIQYL. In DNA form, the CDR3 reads TGTGCCAGCAGTGTCGACACCACGACGTACATTCAGTACCTC.

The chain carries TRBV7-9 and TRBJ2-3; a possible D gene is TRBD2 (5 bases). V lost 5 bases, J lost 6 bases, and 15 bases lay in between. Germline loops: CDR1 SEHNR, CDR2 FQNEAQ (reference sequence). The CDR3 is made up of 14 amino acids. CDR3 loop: CASSLHTSLDTQYF. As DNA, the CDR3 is TGTGCCAGCAGCCTCCATACTAGTCTGGATACGCAGTATTTT. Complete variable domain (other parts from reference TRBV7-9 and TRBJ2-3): DTGVSQNPRHKITKRGQNVTFRCDPISEHNRLYWYRQTLGQGPEFLTYFQNEAQLEKSRLLSDRFSAERPKGSFSTLEIQRTEQGDSAMYLCASSLHTSLDTQYFGPGTRLTVL.

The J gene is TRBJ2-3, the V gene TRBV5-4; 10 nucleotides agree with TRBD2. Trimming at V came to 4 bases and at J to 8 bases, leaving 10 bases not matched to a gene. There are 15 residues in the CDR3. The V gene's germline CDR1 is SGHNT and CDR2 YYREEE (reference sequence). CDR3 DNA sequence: TGTGCCAGCAGCCGGGGAGCGGGGGGGGGTGCTACGCAGTATTTT. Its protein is CASSRGAGGGATQYF.

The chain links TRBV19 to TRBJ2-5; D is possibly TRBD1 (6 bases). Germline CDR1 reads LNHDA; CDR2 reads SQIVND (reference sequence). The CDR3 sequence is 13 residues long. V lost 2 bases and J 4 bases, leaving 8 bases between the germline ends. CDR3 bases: TGTGCCAGTAGTATATCCAGGGGAGAGACCCAGTACTTC. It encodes CASSISRGETQYF.

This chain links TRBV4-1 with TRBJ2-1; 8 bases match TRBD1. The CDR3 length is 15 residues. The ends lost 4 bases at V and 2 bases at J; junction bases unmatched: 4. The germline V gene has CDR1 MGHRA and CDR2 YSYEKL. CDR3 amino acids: CASSRRDRPYNEQFF. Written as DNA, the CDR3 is TGCGCCAGCAGCCGCCGGGACAGGCCCTACAATGAGCAGTTCTTC.

CDR3 region: CASSGSGSSLTDTQYF. The CDR3, as DNA: TGTGCCAGCAGTGGGTCTGGAAGTTCCCTCACAGATACGCAGTATTTT. The gene calls are TRBV13 and TRBJ2-3; unclear D gene. The germline CDR1 and CDR2 sequences are PRHDT and FYEKMQ (reference sequence). V was cut by 6 bases and J by 2 bases, with 18 bases left in between. The CDR3 has 16 amino acids.

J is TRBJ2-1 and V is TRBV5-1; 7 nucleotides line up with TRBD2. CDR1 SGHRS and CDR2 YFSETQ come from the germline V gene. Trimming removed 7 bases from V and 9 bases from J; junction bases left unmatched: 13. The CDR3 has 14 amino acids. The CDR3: CASAPSRLAGEQFF. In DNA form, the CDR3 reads TGCGCCAGCGCCCCCAGCCGACTAGCCGGTGAGCAGTTCTTC. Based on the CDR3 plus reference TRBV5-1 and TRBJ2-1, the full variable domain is KAGVTQTPRYLIKTRGQQVTLSCSPISGHRSVSWYQQTPGQGLQFLFEYFSETQRNKGNFPGRFSGRQFSNSRSEMNVSTLELGDSALYLCASAPSRLAGEQFFGPGTRLTVL.

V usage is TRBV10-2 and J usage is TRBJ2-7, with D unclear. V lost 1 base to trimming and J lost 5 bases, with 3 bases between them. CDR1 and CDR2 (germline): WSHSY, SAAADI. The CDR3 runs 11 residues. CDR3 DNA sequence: TGCGCCAGCAGTGAGTGGGACGAGCAGTACTTC. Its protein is CASSEWDEQYF.

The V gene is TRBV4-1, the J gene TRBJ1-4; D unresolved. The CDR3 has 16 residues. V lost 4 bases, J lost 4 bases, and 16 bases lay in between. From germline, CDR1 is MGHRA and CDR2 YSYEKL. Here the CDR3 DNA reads TGCGCCAGCAGCCCTTACGGACGGGAGTTTAATGAAAAACTGTTTTTT. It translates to CASSPYGREFNEKLFF.

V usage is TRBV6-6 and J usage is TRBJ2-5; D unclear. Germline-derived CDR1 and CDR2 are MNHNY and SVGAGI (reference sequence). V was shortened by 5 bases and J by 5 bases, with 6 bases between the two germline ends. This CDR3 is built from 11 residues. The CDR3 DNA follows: TGTGCCAGCAGTCCCTTCGAGACCCAGTACTTC. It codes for CASSPFETQYF.